This is a list of T cell receptor beta chains from one sample in a study of CD8 T cells in Susac syndrome. TCRdb re-analysed the immunoSEQ multiplex PCR reads in MiXCR, keeping a single row per CDR3 protein. The sample has 100,000 or so distinct CDR3 sequences, about 95% seen once. The specimen was CD8+ T cells from PBMCs. These receptors originate from a human donor with Susac syndrome. The conserved cysteine and the conserved F or W are not part of the CDR3 here.

v_call: TRBV4-1
cdr3_length: 11
j_call: TRBJ2-7
cdr3_aa: ASRKTGRAEQY

v_call: TRBV7-3
cdr3_length: 12
j_call: TRBJ1-1
cdr3_aa: ASSLFGTGGEAF

v_call: TRBV27
cdr3_length: 11
j_call: TRBJ1-5
cdr3_aa: ASSPTPPHPQH

v_call: TRBV13
cdr3_length: 14
j_call: TRBJ2-5
cdr3_aa: ASSLERGRARETQY

v_call: TRBV6-5
cdr3_length: 13
j_call: TRBJ2-7
cdr3_aa: ASSYSGHPSYEQY

v_call: TRBV4-2
cdr3_length: 15
j_call: TRBJ2-2
cdr3_aa: ASSQVRPAQGTGELF

v_call: TRBV2
cdr3_length: 10
j_call: TRBJ2-3
cdr3_aa: ATADPGKTQY

v_call: TRBV24-1
cdr3_length: 14
j_call: TRBJ2-2
cdr3_aa: ATSARQDGAAGELF

v_call: TRBV23-1
cdr3_length: 12
j_call: TRBJ2-7
cdr3_aa: ASSQEGDSYEQY

v_call: TRBV18
cdr3_length: 11
j_call: TRBJ1-3
cdr3_aa: ATQQDSGNTIY

v_call: TRBV19
cdr3_length: 13
j_call: TRBJ2-1
cdr3_aa: ASSTSPGTRNEQF

v_call: TRBV18
cdr3_length: 12
j_call: TRBJ1-1
cdr3_aa: ASSPRGKNTEAF

v_call: TRBV2
cdr3_length: 12
j_call: TRBJ2-1
cdr3_aa: ASSTGLGRNEQF

v_call: TRBV11-2
cdr3_length: 14
j_call: TRBJ1-1
cdr3_aa: ASTPGLRAENGEAF

v_call: TRBV12-3/TRBV12-4
cdr3_length: 11
j_call: TRBJ1-5
cdr3_aa: ASRGTGNQPQH

v_call: TRBV15
cdr3_length: 10
j_call: TRBJ2-7
cdr3_aa: ATSPTGNEQY

v_call: TRBV11-2
cdr3_length: 16
j_call: TRBJ2-5
cdr3_aa: ASSLAWPPGTAQETQY

v_call: TRBV7-9
cdr3_length: 11
j_call: TRBJ2-7
cdr3_aa: ASTPAGGHEQY

v_call: TRBV9
cdr3_length: 12
j_call: TRBJ2-7
cdr3_aa: ASSVGVRTLEQY

v_call: TRBV29-1
cdr3_length: 10
j_call: TRBJ1-2
cdr3_aa: SAGDTNYGYT

v_call: TRBV9
cdr3_length: 12
j_call: TRBJ2-5
cdr3_aa: ASSPRPPTETQY

v_call: TRBV29-1
cdr3_length: 13
j_call: TRBJ1-2
cdr3_aa: SVEGTGLGSYGYT

v_call: TRBV7-9
cdr3_length: 13
j_call: TRBJ2-2
cdr3_aa: ASSFRASGTGELF

v_call: TRBV20-1
cdr3_length: 12
j_call: TRBJ2-1
cdr3_aa: SARETGGENEQF

v_call: TRBV11-2
cdr3_length: 12
j_call: TRBJ2-7
cdr3_aa: ASSFGQGRYEQY

v_call: TRBV28
cdr3_length: 14
j_call: TRBJ2-5
cdr3_aa: ASSRGTGVRQETQY

v_call: TRBV2
cdr3_length: 11
j_call: TRBJ2-7
cdr3_aa: ASSERASYEQY

v_call: TRBV27
cdr3_length: 11
j_call: TRBJ2-2
cdr3_aa: ATQGRGTGELF

v_call: TRBV18
cdr3_length: 15
j_call: TRBJ2-3
cdr3_aa: ASSPRLTRSLTDTQY

v_call: TRBV6-2/TRBV6-3
cdr3_length: 13
j_call: TRBJ1-1
cdr3_aa: ASSSNDRIYTEAF

v_call: TRBV27
cdr3_length: 16
j_call: TRBJ2-7
cdr3_aa: ASRPSGTGGTKLYEQY

v_call: TRBV3-1
cdr3_length: 12
j_call: TRBJ2-7
cdr3_aa: ASSQERGRYEQY

v_call: TRBV4-1
cdr3_length: 12
j_call: TRBJ2-7
cdr3_aa: ASSSGQGAAEQY

v_call: TRBV12-3/TRBV12-4
cdr3_length: 12
j_call: TRBJ2-2
cdr3_aa: ASRPRGLTGELF

v_call: TRBV5-1
cdr3_length: 15
j_call: TRBJ2-3
cdr3_aa: ASSALGTRASTDTQY

v_call: TRBV29-1
cdr3_length: 13
j_call: TRBJ2-1
cdr3_aa: SVEDVAGIYNEQF

v_call: TRBV20-1
cdr3_length: 13
j_call: TRBJ2-3
cdr3_aa: SAPALAGRTDTQY

v_call: TRBV21-1
cdr3_length: 12
j_call: TRBJ1-2
cdr3_aa: ASSSRQGAEGYT

v_call: TRBV15
cdr3_length: 11
j_call: TRBJ2-7
cdr3_aa: ATSRVSGPEQY

v_call: TRBV28
cdr3_length: 12
j_call: TRBJ1-1
cdr3_aa: ASLDIGMNTEAF

v_call: TRBV20-1
cdr3_length: 13
j_call: TRBJ1-6
cdr3_aa: SAREGDFYNSPLH

v_call: TRBV20-1
cdr3_length: 15
j_call: TRBJ2-2
cdr3_aa: SASRRQGQDHTGELF

v_call: TRBV25-1
cdr3_length: 13
j_call: TRBJ2-2
cdr3_aa: ASQSTELNTGELF

v_call: TRBV6-6
cdr3_length: 9
j_call: TRBJ1-2
cdr3_aa: ASNFDRDPF